One sample yielded the 18 T cell receptor beta chains listed below, sequenced in a study of post-analysis software for immune sequencing data. Carried by the TCR beta cDNA libraries were unique molecular identifiers. One entry per CDR3 protein, called by TCRdb with MiXCR from the PCR reads. This table has hundreds of thousands of distinct CDR3 sequences, 25% to 30% appearing once. No cognate antigen is known for these TCRs. Study observations and caveats: When patients were compared with controls, a handful of TRBV segments were more frequent, TRBV5-6, TRBV5-1 and TRBV20-1 among them.

Sequencing was performed on blood. The source is a girl between 10 and 17 years old with multiple sclerosis.

This clonotype was seen more than once but under ten times. This chain connects TRBV6-6 to TRBJ2-1; D is possibly TRBD2 (5 bases). V was shortened by 4 bases and J by 5 bases, with 18 bases between the two germline ends. Germline V lookup: CDR1 MNHNY, CDR2 SVGAGI (reference sequence). This CDR3 is 16 amino acids long. The chain's CDR3 is CASSSEGERRDNEQFF. DNA for the CDR3: TGTGCCAGCAGTTCCGAAGGAGAGCGGAGAGACAATGAGCAGTTCTTC.

This clonotype has more than one count but fewer than ten. The chain employs TRBV9 and TRBJ1-5, with D unclear. Looked up from germline, CDR1 is SGDLS and CDR2 is YYNGEE. V lost 0 bases, J lost 0 bases, and 7 bases lay in between. This CDR3 has 15 amino acids. DNA for the CDR3: TGTGCCAGCAGCGTAGGTCGCCTTAGCAATCAGCCCCAGCATTTT. Its translation: CASSVGRLSNQPQHF.

The chain uses TRBV12-5 and TRBJ2-1; 12 bases are shared with TRBD2. Trimming cost V 1 base and J 7 bases; bases outside gene matches: 5. The germline CDR1 and CDR2 sequences are LGHNT and FRNRAP. This CDR3 has 16 amino acids. The CDR3 sequence: CASGLGRTSGTNEQFF. The CDR3 DNA reads TGTGCTAGTGGTTTGGGGCGGACTAGCGGGACGAATGAGCAGTTCTTC.

The rearrangement uses TRBV3-1 and TRBJ2-7; maybe TRBD2 (6 bases). This CDR3 is 13 amino acids long. Germline V gene data show CDR1 as LGHDT and CDR2 as YNNKEL (reference sequence). V lost 2 bases to trimming and J lost 7 bases, with 12 bases between them. CDR3 coding DNA: TGTGCCAGCAGCCAATGGCCGGGGGATGAGCAGTACTTC. It translates to CASSQWPGDEQYF.

The CDR3 DNA is TGTGCCAGCAGTTACCTGGGACTAGCGGGGGAGGAAGAGACCCAGTACTTC. Residues: CASSYLGLAGEEETQYF. This chain links TRBV6-6 with TRBJ2-5; 14 bases map to TRBD2. The V and J ends lost 2 bases and 3 bases, in that order; junction bases with no gene match: 5. This CDR3 contains 17 residues. CDR1 is MNHNY and CDR2 is SVGAGI in the germline V gene (reference sequence).

The genes are TRBV10-3 and TRBJ2-5; 10 positions agree with TRBD2. The germline gives CDR1 ENHRY, CDR2 SYGVKD. V was clipped by 4 bases and J by 11 bases; unmatched bases: 10. This CDR3 has 14 amino acids. CDR3 amino acids: CAISASGSLNEQYF. For the CDR3, the DNA is TGTGCCATCAGTGCTAGCGGGAGTCTCAATGAGCAGTACTTC.

This chain links TRBV7-2 with TRBJ2-3, with 9 bases that match TRBD2. CDR1 is SGHTA and CDR2 is FQGNSA in the germline V gene. The CDR3 has 15 residues. With V trimmed by 5 bases and J by 4 bases, 7 bases remained unmatched. The CDR3 loop is CASSGAGGPADTQYF. CDR3 nucleotide sequence: TGTGCCAGCAGCGGGGCGGGAGGGCCCGCAGATACGCAGTATTTT. Full variable domain (missing parts from reference TRBV7-2 and TRBJ2-3): GAGVSQSPSNKVTEKGKDVELRCDPISGHTALYWYRQSLGQGLEFLIYFQGNSAPDKSGLPSDRFSAERTGGSVSTLTIQRTQQEDSAVYLCASSGAGGPADTQYFGPGTRLTVL.

Comment on this clonotype: One end of the junction varies from germline; a read error may be responsible. This chain links TRBV6-5 with TRBJ2-1, with a possible D match to TRBD1 (5 bases). Germline-derived CDR1 and CDR2 are MNHEY and SVGAGI. This CDR3 has 14 residues. The DNA for the CDR3 is TGTGCCAGCAGGAAACCGGGTTCAGGGAATGGGCAGTTCTTC. Encoded protein: CASRKPGSGNGQFF.

This clonotype was detected a few times. The V call is TRBV5-1, the J call TRBJ2-3; D gene unclear. This CDR3 has 15 amino acids. CDR1 is SGHRS and CDR2 is YFSETQ in the germline V gene. The germline V and J ends were trimmed by 4 bases and 2 bases, with 14 bases remaining between them. CDR3 in amino acids: CASSPRGPYTDTQYF. CDR3 in DNA: TGCGCCAGCAGCCCGAGAGGTCCCTACACAGATACGCAGTATTTT. Combining the CDR3 with reference TRBV5-1 and TRBJ2-3 gives the whole variable domain KAGVTQTPRYLIKTRGQQVTLSCSPISGHRSVSWYQQTPGQGLQFLFEYFSETQRNKGNFPGRFSGRQFSNSRSEMNVSTLELGDSALYLCASSPRGPYTDTQYFGPGTRLTVL.

This clonotype turned up a few times. The rearrangement uses TRBV25-1 and TRBJ2-3; TRBD1 is a possible D gene (5 bases). This CDR3 contains 14 residues. CDR1 and CDR2 from the germline V gene are MGHDK and SYGVNS. The V gene lost 1 base and the J gene lost 4 bases, with 9 bases spanning the gap. The CDR3 loop is CASSEWGSSDTQYF. DNA of the CDR3: TGTGCCAGCAGTGAATGGGGCTCCTCAGATACGCAGTATTTT.

The chain employs TRBV7-2 and TRBJ2-7; 8 nucleotides line up with TRBD2. The CDR3 consists of 15 residues. Trimming took 3 bases from V and 7 from J; bases not matched to a gene: 11. The germline V gene encodes CDR1 SGHTA and CDR2 FQGNSA. CDR3 region: CASSLGGRYAEEQYF. In DNA form, the CDR3 reads TGTGCCAGCAGCTTGGGCGGGAGGTATGCGGAAGAGCAGTACTTC. Variable domain in full (rest from reference TRBV7-2 and TRBJ2-7): GAGVSQSPSNKVTEKGKDVELRCDPISGHTALYWYRQSLGQGLEFLIYFQGNSAPDKSGLPSDRFSAERTGGSVSTLTIQRTQQEDSAVYLCASSLGGRYAEEQYFGPGTRLTVT.

The genes are TRBV20-1 and TRBJ1-5, with a tentative D call TRBD1 (5 bases). Germline CDR1 DFQATT, CDR2 SNEGSKA (reference sequence). Trimming removed 5 bases at V and 6 bases at J, with 14 bases between. CDR3 length: 13 residues. The CDR3 DNA reads TGCAGTGCTCAAGCGGCCCAGGGTCAGCCCCAGCATTTT. Translated, it gives CSAQAAQGQPQHF.

This chain uses TRBV6-1 with TRBJ2-7; TRBD2 agrees at 12 bases. Germline values: CDR1 MNHNS, CDR2 SASEGT. This CDR3 has 16 residues. Trimming at V came to 2 bases and at J to 2 bases, leaving 4 bases not matched to a gene. The CDR3 DNA reads as TGTGCCAGCAGTGAACCGGGACTAGCGGGTACCTACGAGCAGTACTTC. Its translation: CASSEPGLAGTYEQYF.

V is TRBV10-3 and J is TRBJ2-5; D is unresolved. The CDR3 loop spans 13 amino acids. V was cut by 2 bases and J by 1 base, with 5 bases left in between. Germline V gives CDR1 ENHRY, CDR2 SYGVKD. The CDR3 loop is CAISEPAQETQYF. The CDR3 DNA sequence: TGTGCCATCAGTGAGCCAGCCCAAGAGACCCAGTACTTC.

This chain uses TRBV5-5 with TRBJ2-5; unclear D gene. The J call may be mistaken, given a closer DNA end match to TRBJ2-1. The CDR3 length is 13 residues. Germline assignment: CDR1 SGHKS and CDR2 YYEKEE (reference sequence). Here the CDR3 DNA reads TGTGCCAGCAGCCCTCGTGCGCGAGAGACCCAGTTCTTC. Translating gives CASSPRARETQFF.

The chain's CDR3 is CSASRTSGVGETQYF. The CDR3 nucleotides are TGCAGTGCTAGTAGGACTAGCGGGGTGGGAGAGACCCAGTACTTC. This sequence joins TRBV20-1 and TRBJ2-5, with 12 bases that match TRBD2. CDR3 length: 15 residues. Germline V gene sequence: CDR1 DFQATT, CDR2 SNEGSKA (reference sequence). V dropped 3 bases and J dropped 4; count of bases not matched to a gene: 6.

The V gene is TRBV28, the J gene TRBJ2-5; 8 bases map to TRBD2. Germline V gene data show CDR1 as MDHEN and CDR2 as SYDVKM. This CDR3 is 14 amino acids long. Trimming removed 6 bases from V and 11 bases from J; junction bases left unmatched: 14. The CDR3 DNA is TGTGCCAGCAGCCCCGATGGGCGGCGGGGGGAGCAGTACTTC. Translation: CASSPDGRRGEQYF.

This chain uses TRBV5-1 with TRBJ2-5; D is possibly TRBD1 (6 bases). The V gene's germline CDR1 is SGHRS and CDR2 YFSETQ. Trimming shortened V by 3 bases and J by 0 bases, and 18 bases separated the two germline ends. The CDR3 is 17 amino acids. In nucleotides, the CDR3 is TGCGCCAGCAGCTCGACCCTGGGGGCCCCCCACCAAGAGACCCAGTACTTC. Protein: CASSSTLGAPHQETQYF. The full variable domain, completed using reference TRBV5-1 and TRBJ2-5, is KAGVTQTPRYLIKTRGQQVTLSCSPISGHRSVSWYQQTPGQGLQFLFEYFSETQRNKGNFPGRFSGRQFSNSRSEMNVSTLELGDSALYLCASSSTLGAPHQETQYFGPGTRLLVL.